This TCR beta chain was captured in a study of T cell repertoires in cytomegalovirus infection. Study-level points and caveats: Individuals carrying CMV plus the relevant HLA were identified by cumulative frequency of public TCR beta families.

TCRdb ran MiXCR on the reads and lists one entry per CDR3 protein. The sample has more than 400,000 distinct CDR3 sequences, about 26% seen once. This clonotype has a handful of counts. Its matching antigen is unknown. Trimming pared 1 base from V and 8 bases from J, leaving 6 bases between. The CDR3 sequence is 11 residues long. Per the germline V gene, CDR1 is GTSNPN and CDR2 is SVGIG (reference sequence). The receptor was derived from a human donor in good health (CMV status not recorded). Some clones in this sample may be carry-over from other donors' samples. The chain uses TRBV30 and TRBJ2-1; D is uncertain. Material: PBMCs. The CDR3 bases are TGTGCCTGGAGTGCGCCCCATGAGCAGTTCTTC. Protein sequence: CAWSAPHEQFF.